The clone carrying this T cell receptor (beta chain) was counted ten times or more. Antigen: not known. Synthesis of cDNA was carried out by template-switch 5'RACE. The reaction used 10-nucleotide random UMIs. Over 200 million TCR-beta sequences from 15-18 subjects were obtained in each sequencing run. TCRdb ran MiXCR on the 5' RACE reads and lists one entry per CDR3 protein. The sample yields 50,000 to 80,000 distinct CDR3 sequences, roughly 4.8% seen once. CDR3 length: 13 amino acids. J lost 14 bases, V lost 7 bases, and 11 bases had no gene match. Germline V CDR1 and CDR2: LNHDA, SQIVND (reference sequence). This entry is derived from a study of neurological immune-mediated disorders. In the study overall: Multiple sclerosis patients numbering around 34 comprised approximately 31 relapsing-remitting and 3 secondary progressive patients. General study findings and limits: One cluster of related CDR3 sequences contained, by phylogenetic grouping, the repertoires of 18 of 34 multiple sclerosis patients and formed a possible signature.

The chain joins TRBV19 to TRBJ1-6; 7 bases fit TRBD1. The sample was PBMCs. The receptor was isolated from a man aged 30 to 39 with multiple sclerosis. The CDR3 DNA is TGTGCCAGTATGCGGGACAGCTTTGAATCCCTCCACTTT. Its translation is CASMRDSFESLHF.